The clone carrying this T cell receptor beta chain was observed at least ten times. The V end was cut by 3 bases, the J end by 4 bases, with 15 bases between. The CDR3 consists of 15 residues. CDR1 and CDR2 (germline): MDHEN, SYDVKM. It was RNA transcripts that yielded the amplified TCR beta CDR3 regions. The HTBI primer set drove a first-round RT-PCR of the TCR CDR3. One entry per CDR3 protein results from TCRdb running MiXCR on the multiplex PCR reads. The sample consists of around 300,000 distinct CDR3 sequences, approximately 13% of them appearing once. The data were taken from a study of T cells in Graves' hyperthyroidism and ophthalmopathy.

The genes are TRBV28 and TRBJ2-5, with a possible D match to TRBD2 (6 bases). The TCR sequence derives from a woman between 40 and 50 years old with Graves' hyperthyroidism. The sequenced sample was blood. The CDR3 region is CASSLSAGGRETQYF. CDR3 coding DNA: TGTGCCAGCAGTTTGTCTGCCGGGGGAAGAGAGACCCAGTACTTC.